This TCR beta chain was retrieved from a study of blood T cell repertoires in COVID-19 (dated by TCRdb to about 2020). With respect to the entire study: Samples from collaborators originated in the United States, Italy and Spain and spanned both the acute and convalescent phases of COVID-19. Sample metadata almost always included a de-identified subject ID, COVID-19 status, age in years and sex. Where HLA class I and class II types were available, the types were taken from metadata supplied by the sample provider, not from assay-based typing. The prospective study material was composed of cDNA or gDNA derived from T cells, B-cell-depleted T cells, or PBMCs. The repertoires were released in a freely available public database meant as a resource for research on the immune response to SARS-CoV-2. Subjects who had been exposed to COVID-19, were actively infected with it, or had recovered from it provided the deeply sampled blood TCRbeta repertoires that made up the dataset. The samples were drawn from two sources: the first 160 participants of the ongoing ImmuneRACE study, and about 1,300 subjects contributed by 6 global collaborators.

TCRbeta CDR3 regions were amplified from genomic DNA using the immunoSEQ Assay, a bias-controlled multiplex PCR. Per the authors' processing: Nucleated cell counts per sample were estimated from amplification of reference gene primers within the assay. To quantify the absolute abundance of each unique TCRbeta CDR3 rearrangement, sequence reads were collapsed and filtered. Productive Simpson clonality was computed per sample as the square root of Simpson's diversity index over productive rearrangements. In its TCRdb copy, this immuneACCESS table keeps in-frame sequences only and misses some clones. Where compared with another copy, unresolved V genes explain less than half of these, and the others have no known cause. Clone size and the V and J calls come from that table; the DNA yielded D and trimming. This sample has tens of thousands of clones in its table, and about nine tenths of those were observed once. Of the sample, 40% to 45% is held by the ten largest clones.

What the study reported, not specific to this receptor: The amount of clinical and demographic metadata varied by source and participant and was provided uncurated.

In the case of this clone: Its binding antigen is unknown. No base-level quality is on record; no much larger clone is a single base apart.

Looking up the germline V gene yields CDR1 SGHRS and CDR2 YFSETQ. CDR3 length: 14 amino acids, cysteine to phenylalanine. CDR3 DNA is the only sequence kept; it has 42 bases, read in frame from the first base. Deletion took 4 bases off V and 3 bases off J, with a span of 13 bases between the germline ends. At one collaborating source in Seattle, patients were enrolled during active infection and were followed longitudinally through the course of disease. Collaborating institutions collected whole blood in K2EDTA tubes following their own protocols. For TCRbeta analysis, collaborators shipped samples in one of three forms: frozen whole blood, isolated PBMCs, or DNA extracted from either of those sample types.

The sample consisted of peripheral blood. This sequence uses TRBV5-1 and TRBJ1-1, with TRBD1 perhaps the D gene, on 5 matching bases. This clonotype was sampled from an older woman with COVID-19, enrolled during active disease. CDR3 protein: CASSPSGTYTEAFF. The DNA reads TGCGCCAGCAGCCCCAGTGGGACTTACACTGAAGCTTTCTTT.